This TCR beta chain was recorded in a study of cytomegalovirus exposure and HLA in healthy donors. About the research overall: Of roughly 400 genotyped donors, about 81% clustered with self-reported Caucasian donors. Whole-study findings and limits: Later work associated more than 15,000 TCR beta sequences with HLA alleles at 0.05 false discovery rate.

PCR primers comprised 60 Vbeta and 13 Jbeta primers. Using immunoSEQ multiplex PCR, the repertoire was profiled, and TCRdb retains in-frame clones only, with some absent. The repertoire consists of some 150,000 clones, with 77% occurring once and the leading ten covering 4.9%. The study sampled nominally healthy donors, though unrecorded immune exposures were likely. In this sample, this clone turned up a few times. Its cognate antigen is unknown. There are 15 residues in the CDR3. Germline loops: CDR1 SGHRS, CDR2 YFSETQ. The germline V and J ends were trimmed by 4 bases and 4 bases, with 15 bases remaining between them.

Sequenced input: PBMCs. The origin of this receptor is a woman between 45 and 65 years old in good health and CMV-seronegative. V and J are TRBV5-1 and TRBJ1-3; D is perhaps TRBD1 (5 bases). The CDR3 reads CASSPSGGDGNTIYF. The CDR3, as DNA: TGCGCCAGCAGCCCCAGCGGAGGGGACGGAAACACCATATATTTT.